This TCR delta chain was found in a study of Vδ1+ human thymocytes. About this clone: Its antigen is undetermined.

Trimming shortened V by 1 base and J by 1 base, and 28 bases separated the two germline ends. CDR1 is TSWWSYY and CDR2 is QGS in the germline V gene. There are 21 residues in the CDR3. Study-wide points: Highly polyclonal TRG and TRD repertoires with Gaussian CDR3 length distributions appeared in thymus. Unlike peripheral blood Vdelta1+ controls, thymic delta-chain sequences included about 20% Vdelta2 and few Vdelta3.

After alphabeta T cell depletion, CD3+ Vdelta1+ Vdelta2- thymocytes were sorted. Vdelta1+ thymocyte sorts reached between about 98% and 99.6% purity. RNA was extracted from the cells and then reverse transcribed. The CDR3 regions were amplified by multiplex PCR from V-gene primers to a constant-region primer. TCRdb made new clone calls on the multiplex PCR reads using CATT. This sample has 24,000 or so delta-chain clones; 29% occur once, and the top ten carry roughly 1.4%. The chain employs TRDV1 and TRDJ1; maybe TRDD3 (5 bases). The origin of this receptor is a boy in the first two years of life who had congenital heart surgery. Material: Vdelta1+ gamma-delta thymocytes from the thymus. Specified subset: FACS-sorted CD3+ TCRalphabeta- TCRVdelta1+ TCRVdelta2- thymocytes. CDR3 DNA: TGTGCTCTTGGGGAACATCGGGCACTACCTCTCGGGGTGGGGTCCACCGATAAACTCATCTTT. It is translated as CALGEHRALPLGVGSTDKLIF.